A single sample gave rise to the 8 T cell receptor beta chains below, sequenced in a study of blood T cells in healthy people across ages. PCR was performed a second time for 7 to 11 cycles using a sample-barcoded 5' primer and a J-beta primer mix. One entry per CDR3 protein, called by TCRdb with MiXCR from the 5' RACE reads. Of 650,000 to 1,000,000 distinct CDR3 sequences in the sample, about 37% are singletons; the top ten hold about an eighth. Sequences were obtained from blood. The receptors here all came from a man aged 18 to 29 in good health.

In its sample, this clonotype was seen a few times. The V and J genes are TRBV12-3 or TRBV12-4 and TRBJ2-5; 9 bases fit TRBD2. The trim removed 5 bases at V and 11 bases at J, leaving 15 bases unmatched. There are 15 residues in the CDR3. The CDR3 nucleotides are TGTGCCAGCAGTCCCTACCCGGGACTAGCTTGGGAGCAGTACTTC. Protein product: CASSPYPGLAWEQYF.

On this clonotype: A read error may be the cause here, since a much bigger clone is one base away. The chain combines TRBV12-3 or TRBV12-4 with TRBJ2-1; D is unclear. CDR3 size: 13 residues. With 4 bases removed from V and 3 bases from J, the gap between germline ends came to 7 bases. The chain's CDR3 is CASSCQVYNEQFF. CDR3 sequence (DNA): TGTGCCAGCAGTTGCCAGGTCTACAATGAGCAGTTCTTC.

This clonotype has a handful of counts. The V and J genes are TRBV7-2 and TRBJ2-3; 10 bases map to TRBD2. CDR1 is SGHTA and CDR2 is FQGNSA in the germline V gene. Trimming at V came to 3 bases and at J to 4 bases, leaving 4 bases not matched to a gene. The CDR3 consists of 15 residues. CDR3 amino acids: CASSFGTSDADTQYF. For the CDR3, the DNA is TGTGCCAGCAGCTTCGGGACTAGCGACGCAGATACGCAGTATTTT.

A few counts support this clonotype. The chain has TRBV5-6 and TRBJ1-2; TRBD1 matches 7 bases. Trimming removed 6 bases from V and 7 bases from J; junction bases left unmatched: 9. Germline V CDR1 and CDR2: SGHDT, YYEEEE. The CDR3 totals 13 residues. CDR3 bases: TGTGCCAGCACCGCGGACAGGCCGTTTGGCTACACCTTC. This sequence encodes CASTADRPFGYTF. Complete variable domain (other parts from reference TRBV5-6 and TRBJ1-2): DAGVTQSPTHLIKTRGQQVTLRCSPKSGHDTVSWYQQALGQGPQFIFQYYEEEERQRGNFPDRFSGHQFPNYSSELNVNALLLGDSALYLCASTADRPFGYTFGSGTRLTVV.

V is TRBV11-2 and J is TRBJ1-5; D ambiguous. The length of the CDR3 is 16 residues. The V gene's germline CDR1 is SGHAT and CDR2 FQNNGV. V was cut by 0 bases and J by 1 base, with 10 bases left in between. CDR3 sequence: CASSLDENQSNQPQHF. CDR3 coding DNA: TGTGCCAGCAGCTTAGATGAGAACCAGAGCAATCAGCCCCAGCATTTT.

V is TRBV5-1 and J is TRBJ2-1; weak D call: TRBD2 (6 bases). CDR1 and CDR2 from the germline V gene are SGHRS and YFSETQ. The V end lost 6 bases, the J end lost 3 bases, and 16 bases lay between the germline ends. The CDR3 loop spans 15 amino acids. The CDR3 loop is CASTRPGEHYNEQFF. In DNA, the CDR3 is TGCGCCAGCACCAGACCGGGGGAACACTACAATGAGCAGTTCTTC.

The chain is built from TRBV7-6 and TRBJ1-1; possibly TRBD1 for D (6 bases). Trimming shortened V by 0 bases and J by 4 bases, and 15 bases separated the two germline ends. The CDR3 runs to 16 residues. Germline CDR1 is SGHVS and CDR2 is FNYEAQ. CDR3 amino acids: CASSLAGAGVPTEAFF. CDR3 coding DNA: TGTGCCAGCAGCTTAGCGGGGGCAGGGGTACCCACTGAAGCTTTCTTT. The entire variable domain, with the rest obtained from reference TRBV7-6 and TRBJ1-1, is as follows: GAGVSQSPRYKVTKRGQDVALRCDPISGHVSLYWYRQALGQGPEFLTYFNYEAQQDKSGLPNDRFSAERPEGSISTLTIQRTEQRDSAMYRCASSLAGAGVPTEAFFGQGTRLTVV.

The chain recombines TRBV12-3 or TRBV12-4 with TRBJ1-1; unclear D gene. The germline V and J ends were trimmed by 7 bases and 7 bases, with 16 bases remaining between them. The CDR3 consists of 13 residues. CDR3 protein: CASTFSPGGEAFF. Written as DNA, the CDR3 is TGTGCCAGCACTTTCTCTCCAGGTGGTGAAGCTTTCTTT.